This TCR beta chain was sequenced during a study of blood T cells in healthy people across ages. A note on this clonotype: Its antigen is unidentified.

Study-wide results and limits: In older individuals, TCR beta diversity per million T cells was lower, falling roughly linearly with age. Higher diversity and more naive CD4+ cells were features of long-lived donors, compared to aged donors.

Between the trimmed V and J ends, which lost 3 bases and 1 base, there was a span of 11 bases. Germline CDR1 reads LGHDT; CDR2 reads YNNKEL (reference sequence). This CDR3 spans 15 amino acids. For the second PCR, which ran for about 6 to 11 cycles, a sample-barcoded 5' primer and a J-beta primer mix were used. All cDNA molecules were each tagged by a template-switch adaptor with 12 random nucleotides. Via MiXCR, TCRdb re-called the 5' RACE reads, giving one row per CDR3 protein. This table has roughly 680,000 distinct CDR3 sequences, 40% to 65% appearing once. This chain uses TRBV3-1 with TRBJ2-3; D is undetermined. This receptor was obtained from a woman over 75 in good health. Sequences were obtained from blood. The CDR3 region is CASSHGWAGTDTQYF. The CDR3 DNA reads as TGTGCCAGCAGCCACGGGTGGGCTGGCACAGATACGCAGTATTTT.